The 18 T cell receptor beta chains reported below all come from one sample, sequenced in a study of cytomegalovirus exposure and HLA in healthy donors. Primers included in the PCR were 60 Vbeta and 13 Jbeta primers. Data came from immunoSEQ multiplex PCR; TCRdb stores just in-frame clones and leaves some out. The data hold under 200,000 clones, with about 81% observed a single time. Specimen: PBMCs. All receptors derive from a girl aged 10 to 17 in good health and CMV-seropositive.

The chain combines TRBV18 with TRBJ1-3; a possible D gene is TRBD1 (5 bases). The germline V gene encodes CDR1 KGHSH and CDR2 LQKENI. This CDR3 has 15 residues. V lost 1 base, J lost 0 bases, and 7 bases lay in between. The CDR3 spells CASSPRGRSGNTIYF. DNA of the CDR3: TGTGCCAGCTCACCACGGGGCCGCTCTGGAAACACCATATATTTT. The whole variable domain, filled in from reference TRBV18 and TRBJ1-3, reads NAGVMQNPRHLVRRRGQEARLRCSPMKGHSHVYWYRQLPEEGLKFMVYLQKENIIDESGMPKERFSAEFPKEGPSILRIQQVVRGDSAAYFCASSPRGRSGNTIYFGEGSWLTVV.

The V and J genes are TRBV28 and TRBJ2-1; TRBD2 is a possible D gene (7 bases). Trimming cost V 2 bases and J 0 bases, with 14 bases left between them. The CDR3 length is 17 residues. From germline, CDR1 is MDHEN and CDR2 SYDVKM. CDR3 region: CASSLGGAGSSYNEQFF. CDR3 coding DNA: TGTGCCAGCAGTTTAGGGGGGGCTGGGAGCTCCTACAATGAGCAGTTCTTC.

J is TRBJ2-1 and V is TRBV5-1; 8 bases fit TRBD1. After removal of 0 bases from V and 10 bases from J, the junction contained 9 bases not matched to a gene. Germline lookup yields CDR1 SGHRS and CDR2 YFSETQ. This CDR3 has 15 residues. The CDR3 reads CASSLAGQGIWEQFF. CDR3 DNA sequence: TGCGCCAGCAGCTTGGCTGGACAGGGAATATGGGAGCAGTTCTTC.

This clone was picked up one time. In the same sample, other DNA sequences code for this CDR3. The V and J genes are TRBV27 and TRBJ1-2; a weak D match, TRBD1 (6 bases). Germline V gene data show CDR1 as MNHEY and CDR2 as SMNVEV (reference sequence). Trimming took 2 bases from V and 4 from J, leaving 11 bases between them. CDR3 length: 14 amino acids. CDR3 in amino acids: CASSLERGSYGYTF. Written as DNA, the CDR3 is TGTGCCAGCAGTTTAGAGAGGGGGAGCTATGGCTACACCTTC.

J is TRBJ1-1 and V is TRBV4-3; no clear D gene. Germline V CDR1 and CDR2: LGHNA, YSLEER. V lost 0 bases, J lost 1 base, and 6 bases lay in between. CDR3 length equals 14 residues. CDR3 in amino acids: CASSQDYGNTEAFF. The CDR3, as DNA: TGCGCCAGCAGCCAAGATTACGGGAACACTGAAGCTTTCTTT.

This clone was counted a single time. The V call is TRBV28, the J call TRBJ2-7; TRBD2 is a possible D gene (6 bases). The ends were cut back, 2 bases at V and 2 bases at J, with 13 bases in the middle. This CDR3 has 15 amino acids. CDR1 and CDR2 from the germline V gene are MDHEN and SYDVKM. DNA for the CDR3: TGTGCCAGCAGTTTACGGGGGTCACTAACCTACGAGCAGTACTTC. It specifies CASSLRGSLTYEQYF.

The rearrangement joins TRBV11-2 to TRBJ2-3; a possible D gene is TRBD1 (7 bases). CDR3 size: 13 residues. The germline gives CDR1 SGHAT, CDR2 FQNNGV. Trimming stripped 7 bases from V and 2 bases from J, with 10 bases between. The CDR3 sequence: CASTGGYTDTQYF. For the CDR3, the DNA is TGTGCCAGCACAGGGGGGTACACAGATACGCAGTATTTT.

The chain carries TRBV27 and TRBJ1-1, with TRBD1 matching over 9 bases. Looked up from germline, CDR1 is MNHEY and CDR2 is SMNVEV (reference sequence). This CDR3 is built from 13 residues. Trimming removed 5 bases from V and 10 bases from J; junction bases left unmatched: 8. For the CDR3, the DNA is TGTGCCAGCAGTCCCTGGGACAGGGATGGAGCTTTCTTT. Amino acids: CASSPWDRDGAFF.

This chain links TRBV7-9 with TRBJ1-2; D gene uncertain. The CDR3 consists of 16 residues. The germline CDR1 and CDR2 sequences are SEHNR and FQNEAQ (reference sequence). Trimming stripped 2 bases from V and 0 bases from J, with 13 bases between. The CDR3 bases are TGTGCCAGCAGCTTACTCCTTACAGCCTCTAACTATGGCTACACCTTC. Translating gives CASSLLLTASNYGYTF.

The J gene is TRBJ1-5, the V gene TRBV5-1; D remains ambiguous. The CDR3 loop spans 14 amino acids. Trimming removed 4 bases at V and 4 bases at J, with 12 bases between. The germline V gene has CDR1 SGHRS and CDR2 YFSETQ. CDR3 coding DNA: TGCGCCAGCAGCGCCGATAGTCCAAATCAGCCCCAGCATTTT. This codes for CASSADSPNQPQHF. Variable domain in full (rest from reference TRBV5-1 and TRBJ1-5): KAGVTQTPRYLIKTRGQQVTLSCSPISGHRSVSWYQQTPGQGLQFLFEYFSETQRNKGNFPGRFSGRQFSNSRSEMNVSTLELGDSALYLCASSADSPNQPQHFGDGTRLSIL.

V usage is TRBV19 and J usage is TRBJ1-2, with TRBD1 matching over 9 bases. CDR1 and CDR2 from the germline V gene are LNHDA and SQIVND (reference sequence). V dropped 5 bases and J dropped 6; count of bases not matched to a gene: 7. This CDR3 contains 14 residues. CDR3 coding DNA: TGTGCCAGTAGTGGCACAGGGGGCCCACATGGCTACACCTTC. Translation: CASSGTGGPHGYTF.

The V and J genes are TRBV4-3 and TRBJ1-4; tentatively, D is TRBD1 (5 bases). From germline, CDR1 is LGHNA and CDR2 YSLEER. The length of the CDR3 is 14 residues. V was pared by 4 bases and J by 7 bases, with 13 bases between. The CDR3: CASSPTDWSEKLFF. CDR3 DNA: TGCGCCAGCAGCCCGACAGACTGGAGTGAAAAACTGTTTTTT.

This clone appeared once. This chain joins TRBV7-9 and TRBJ1-1, with D perhaps TRBD1 (6 bases). Trimming cost V 2 bases and J 4 bases, with 11 bases left between them. The CDR3 has 14 amino acids. Germline V gene lookup returns CDR1 SEHNR and CDR2 FQNEAQ (reference sequence). The CDR3 spells CASSLQGLGTEAFF. The CDR3 DNA follows: TGTGCCAGCAGCTTACAGGGGTTGGGCACTGAAGCTTTCTTT. Full variable domain (remainder filled in from reference TRBV7-9 and TRBJ1-1): DTGVSQNPRHKITKRGQNVTFRCDPISEHNRLYWYRQTLGQGPEFLTYFQNEAQLEKSRLLSDRFSAERPKGSFSTLEIQRTEQGDSAMYLCASSLQGLGTEAFFGQGTRLTVV.

To note about this clone: At one of its ends the junction is not consistent with the germline gene, which may arise from a read error. The rearrangement links TRBV7-3 to TRBJ1-2, with TRBD1 matching 8 bases. Germline-derived CDR1 and CDR2 are SGHTA and FQGTGA. CDR3 length equals 15 residues. DNA of the CDR3: TGTGCCAGCAGCTTAACCCGGACAGGGAACTACGGCTACACCTTC. This encodes CASSLTRTGNYGYTF.

The chain uses TRBV27 and TRBJ2-5; 9 bases align to TRBD2. The CDR3 is 19 amino acids. The V gene's germline CDR1 is MNHEY and CDR2 SMNVEV (reference sequence). The V gene end was trimmed by 5 bases and the J gene end by 4 bases; junction bases not matched to a gene: 20. CDR3 nucleotide sequence: TGTGCCAGCAGTCCGACCTTGCGGGGGGGCCAAGAATCAGCAGAGACCCAGTACTTC. The encoded protein is CASSPTLRGGQESAETQYF.

CDR3 sequence: CASSESSGSGNEQFF. CDR3 DNA: TGCGCCAGCAGTGAGTCGTCGGGTTCGGGTAATGAGCAGTTCTTC. The rearrangement links TRBV10-1 to TRBJ2-1; no clear D gene. Germline V lookup: CDR1 WNHNN, CDR2 SYGVQD (reference sequence). The CDR3 totals 15 residues. V dropped 0 bases and J dropped 7 bases, with 13 bases sitting between them.

This clone has just one count. V is TRBV28 and J is TRBJ2-1; a possible D gene is TRBD1 (6 bases). The CDR3 is 15 residues long. Trimming removed 2 bases from V and 3 bases from J, with 11 bases in between. From germline, CDR1 is MDHEN and CDR2 SYDVKM. CDR3 region: CASSLTSGVYNEQFF. The CDR3 DNA sequence: TGTGCCAGCAGTTTAACTTCAGGGGTCTACAATGAGCAGTTCTTC.

V gene TRBV7-2 combines with J gene TRBJ2-2; 7 bases are a match to TRBD1. The CDR3 is 18 residues long. Looked up from germline, CDR1 is SGHTA and CDR2 is FQGNSA. After removal of 5 bases from V and 3 bases from J, the junction contained 15 bases not matched to a gene. The CDR3 DNA reads as TGTGCCAGCAGCCTAGGCCGAGTGAGGGGGCTATACACCGGGGAGCTGTTTTTT. Its translation: CASSLGRVRGLYTGELFF.